The 17 T cell receptor beta chains reported below all come from one sample, sequenced in a study of cytomegalovirus exposure and HLA in healthy donors. Primers: 60 Vbeta forward and 13 Jbeta reverse. Generated by immunoSEQ multiplex PCR, the TCRdb table keeps only in-frame clones and is missing some. The sample includes around 51,000 clones. The sample comprised PBMCs. These receptors came from a middle-aged man in good health and CMV-seropositive.

The rearrangement joins TRBV30 to TRBJ2-2, with D possibly matching TRBD1 (5 bases). With 3 bases removed from V and 8 bases from J, the gap between germline ends came to 10 bases. The CDR3 consists of 12 residues. Germline loops: CDR1 GTSNPN, CDR2 SVGIG (reference sequence). CDR3 region: CAWRQGEGELFF. DNA of the CDR3: TGTGCCTGGAGGCAGGGCGAGGGGGAGCTGTTTTTT.

This chain uses TRBV5-1 with TRBJ1-1; D might be TRBD1 (6 bases). Germline CDR1 SGHRS, CDR2 YFSETQ. The ends were cut back, 1 base at V and 11 bases at J, with 9 bases in the middle. The CDR3 sequence is 11 residues long. CDR3 sequence reads: CASSLSGVAFF. CDR3 bases: TGCGCCAGCAGCTTGTCAGGGGTTGCTTTCTTT.

The chain employs TRBV4-3 and TRBJ1-1; D gene ambiguous. The CDR3 extends over 14 amino acids. The germline gives CDR1 LGHNA, CDR2 YSLEER. Trimming stripped 2 bases from V and 1 base from J, with 8 bases between. CDR3 sequence reads: CASSQTRENTEAFF. In nucleotides, the CDR3 is TGCGCCAGCAGCCAAACCCGGGAGAACACTGAAGCTTTCTTT.

The rearrangement uses TRBV28 and TRBJ2-1; no definite D call. The CDR3 is made up of 11 amino acids. Deletions cut 3 bases from V and 8 bases from J, with 5 bases between. Per the germline V gene, CDR1 is MDHEN and CDR2 is SYDVKM. This CDR3 is CASSFQDEQFF. For the CDR3, the DNA is TGTGCCAGCAGTTTCCAGGATGAGCAGTTCTTC. The whole variable domain, filled in from reference TRBV28 and TRBJ2-1, reads DVKVTQSSRYLVKRTGEKVFLECVQDMDHENMFWYRQDPGLGLRLIYFSYDVKMKEKGDIPEGYSVSREKKERFSLILESASTNQTSMYLCASSFQDEQFFGPGTRLTVL.

The chain couples TRBV5-1 to TRBJ2-1; 10 bases are a match to TRBD2. The V gene end was trimmed by 3 bases and the J gene end by 9 bases; junction bases not matched to a gene: 18. Germline V gene data show CDR1 as SGHRS and CDR2 as YFSETQ. The CDR3 covers 18 residues. Here the CDR3 DNA reads TGCGCCAGCAGCTCGAGGGATCTAGCGGGAGCACCGGGTGGTGAGCAGTTCTTC. This sequence encodes CASSSRDLAGAPGGEQFF. The variable domain in full, with the rest retrieved from reference TRBV5-1 and TRBJ2-1, is KAGVTQTPRYLIKTRGQQVTLSCSPISGHRSVSWYQQTPGQGLQFLFEYFSETQRNKGNFPGRFSGRQFSNSRSEMNVSTLELGDSALYLCASSSRDLAGAPGGEQFFGPGTRLTVL.

The chain couples TRBV6-5 to TRBJ1-1; 8 bases agree with TRBD1. V was clipped by 4 bases and J by 3 bases; unmatched bases: 7. The CDR3 is 15 residues long. Germline V gene lookup returns CDR1 MNHEY and CDR2 SVGAGI. CDR3 residues: CASSSTGASYTEAFF. For the CDR3, the DNA is TGTGCCAGCAGTTCGACAGGGGCGAGTTACACTGAAGCTTTCTTT.

The CDR3 DNA is TGTGCCAGCAGCGTTGGACAGGGCGATCAGCCCCAGCATTTT. This translates into CASSVGQGDQPQHF. The rearrangement links TRBV7-2 to TRBJ1-5; 8 bases agree with TRBD1. Germline CDR1 is SGHTA and CDR2 is FQGNSA. The ends lost 5 bases at V and 5 bases at J; junction bases unmatched: 5. The CDR3 length is 14 residues.

The chain's CDR3 is CASTPRAGYSNYGYTF. The DNA of the CDR3 is TGTGCCAGCACCCCAAGAGCGGGGTACTCTAACTATGGCTACACCTTC. The chain recombines TRBV2 with TRBJ1-2; D unclear. Trimming shortened V by 7 bases and J by 0 bases, and 18 bases separated the two germline ends. Germline-derived CDR1 and CDR2 are SNHLY and FYNNEI. The length of the CDR3 is 16 residues. Full variable domain (outside the CDR3, taken from reference TRBV2 and TRBJ1-2): EPEVTQTPSHQVTQMGQEVILRCVPISNHLYFYWYRQILGQKVEFLVSFYNNEISEKSEIFDDQFSVERPDGSNFTLKIRSTKLEDSAMYFCASTPRAGYSNYGYTFGSGTRLTVV.

The rearrangement links TRBV4-1 to TRBJ2-1; possible D gene TRBD1, 6 bases. Deletions cut 1 base from V and 6 bases from J, with 10 bases between. This CDR3 region has 14 residues. CDR1 and CDR2 (germline): MGHRA, YSYEKL. The CDR3 spells CASSQGGQLNEQFF. The CDR3 bases are TGCGCCAGCAGCCAAGGCGGACAGCTCAATGAGCAGTTCTTC.

The gene calls are TRBV4-2 and TRBJ2-2; 12 bases match TRBD2. V trimming: 0 bases; J trimming: 8 bases; junction bases outside the gene matches: 10. The germline V gene encodes CDR1 LGHNA and CDR2 YNFKEQ. This CDR3 spans 18 amino acids. CDR3 DNA sequence: TGTGCCAGCAGCCAAGAGACTAGCGGGAGCCTCCGGGGGGGGGAGCTGTTTTTT. Its translation is CASSQETSGSLRGGELFF.

The CDR3 nucleotides are TGTGCCAGTACCGGGCAGGGGCTTGGCTACACCTTC. Translating it yields CASTGQGLGYTF. The chain links TRBV19 to TRBJ1-2; a weak D match, TRBD1 (6 bases). The CDR3 length is 12 residues. The germline CDR1 and CDR2 sequences are LNHDA and SQIVND (reference sequence). The ends were cut back, 7 bases at V and 7 bases at J, with 13 bases in the middle.

The genes are TRBV28 and TRBJ2-2; D is unresolved. The CDR3 covers 13 residues. The germline V and J ends were trimmed by 2 bases and 3 bases, with 4 bases remaining between them. From germline, CDR1 is MDHEN and CDR2 SYDVKM. CDR3 in amino acids: CASSLGHTGELFF. DNA of the CDR3: TGTGCCAGCAGTTTAGGGCACACCGGGGAGCTGTTTTTT.

The gene calls are TRBV30 and TRBJ2-7; tentatively, D is TRBD2 (5 bases). The CDR3 consists of 12 residues. Germline CDR1 and CDR2: GTSNPN and SVGIG (reference sequence). V lost 0 bases to trimming and J lost 9 bases, with 12 bases between them. CDR3 residues: CAWSVTPAGQYF. The CDR3 nucleotides are TGTGCCTGGAGTGTAACCCCCGCGGGGCAGTACTTC.

This clone shows up as medium-sized by frequency. Other DNA sequences from this sample encode an identical CDR3 as well. The J gene is TRBJ2-5, the V gene TRBV7-9, with TRBD2 matching 12 bases. Germline CDR1 and CDR2: SEHNR and FQNEAQ (reference sequence). The ends lost 8 bases at V and 0 bases at J; junction bases unmatched: 4. The CDR3 extends over 15 amino acids. Here the CDR3 DNA reads TGTGCCAGCCCACGACTAGCGGGGGACCAAGAGACCCAGTACTTC. It is translated as CASPRLAGDQETQYF.

The V gene is TRBV19, the J gene TRBJ2-7, with a weak D call TRBD1 (6 bases). The CDR3 totals 14 residues. CDR1 and CDR2 from the germline V gene are LNHDA and SQIVND (reference sequence). V lost 3 bases to trimming and J lost 3 bases, with 12 bases between them. The CDR3 sequence is CASSIRGRSYEQYF. The CDR3 DNA reads TGTGCCAGTAGTATCAGGGGAAGGAGCTACGAGCAGTACTTC.

The chain employs TRBV5-1 and TRBJ2-5; 7 bases line up with TRBD2. J was trimmed by 5 bases and V by 1 base; bases with no gene match: 8. The CDR3 contains 15 residues. Germline V gives CDR1 SGHRS, CDR2 YFSETQ. The CDR3 DNA sequence: TGCGCCAGCAGCTTGACCTTAGCGGGTGGGGAGACCCAGTACTTC. Translation gives CASSLTLAGGETQYF. Full variable domain (rest looked up from reference TRBV5-1 and TRBJ2-5): KAGVTQTPRYLIKTRGQQVTLSCSPISGHRSVSWYQQTPGQGLQFLFEYFSETQRNKGNFPGRFSGRQFSNSRSEMNVSTLELGDSALYLCASSLTLAGGETQYFGPGTRLLVL.

The rearrangement joins TRBV7-3 to TRBJ1-5; D is uncertain. The CDR3 has 14 amino acids. V shed 2 bases and J shed 9 bases, with 14 bases lying between them. CDR1 is SGHTA and CDR2 is FQGTGA in the germline V gene. The CDR3 spells CASSLRSVYRPQHF. The CDR3 DNA follows: TGTGCCAGCAGCTTACGTTCCGTTTATAGGCCCCAGCATTTT.